This TCR beta chain originates from a study of blood T cell repertoires in COVID-19. Study-level background: Cohort 3 donors were reported recovered after two negative PCRs, clearance, or symptom resolution.

Participant age was roughly 18 to 89 years, and participants resided in 25 or so US areas. CDR1 and CDR2 from the germline V gene are MDHEN and SYDVKM. The V and J ends lost 6 bases and 3 bases respectively, with 8 bases between them. The CDR3 has 12 residues. Here immunoSEQ multiplex PCR was the method, and the copy in TCRdb shows in-frame clones only, minus some. This sample has about 150,000 clones, with around 80% found just once. The receptor was derived from a woman in her seventies in a cohort exposed to, infected with or recovered from COVID-19 (not recorded which). V usage is TRBV28 and J usage is TRBJ1-2; tentative D call: TRBD1 (5 bases). The sequenced sample consisted of PBMCs or T cells enriched from blood (not recorded which). The CDR3 spells CASSTGYYGYTF. For the CDR3, the DNA is TGTGCCAGCAGCACAGGTTACTATGGCTACACCTTC.